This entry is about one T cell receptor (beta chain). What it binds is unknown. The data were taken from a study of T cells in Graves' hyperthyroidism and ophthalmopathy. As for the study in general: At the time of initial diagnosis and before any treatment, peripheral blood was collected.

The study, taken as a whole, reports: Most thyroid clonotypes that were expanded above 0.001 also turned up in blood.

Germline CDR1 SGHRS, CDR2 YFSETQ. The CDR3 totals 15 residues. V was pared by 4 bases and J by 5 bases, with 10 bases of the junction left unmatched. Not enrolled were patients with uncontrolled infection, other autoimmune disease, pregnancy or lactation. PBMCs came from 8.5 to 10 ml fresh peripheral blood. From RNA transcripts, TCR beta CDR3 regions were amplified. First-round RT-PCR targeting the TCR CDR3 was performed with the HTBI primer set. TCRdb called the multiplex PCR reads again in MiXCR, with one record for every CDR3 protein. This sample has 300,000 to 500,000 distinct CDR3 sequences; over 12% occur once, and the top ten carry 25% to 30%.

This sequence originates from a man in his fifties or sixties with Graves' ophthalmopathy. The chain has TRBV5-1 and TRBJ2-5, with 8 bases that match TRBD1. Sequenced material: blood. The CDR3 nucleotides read TGCGCCAGCAGCACAGGGGGACCCCCTTTGGAGACCCAGTACTTC. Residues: CASSTGGPPLETQYF.